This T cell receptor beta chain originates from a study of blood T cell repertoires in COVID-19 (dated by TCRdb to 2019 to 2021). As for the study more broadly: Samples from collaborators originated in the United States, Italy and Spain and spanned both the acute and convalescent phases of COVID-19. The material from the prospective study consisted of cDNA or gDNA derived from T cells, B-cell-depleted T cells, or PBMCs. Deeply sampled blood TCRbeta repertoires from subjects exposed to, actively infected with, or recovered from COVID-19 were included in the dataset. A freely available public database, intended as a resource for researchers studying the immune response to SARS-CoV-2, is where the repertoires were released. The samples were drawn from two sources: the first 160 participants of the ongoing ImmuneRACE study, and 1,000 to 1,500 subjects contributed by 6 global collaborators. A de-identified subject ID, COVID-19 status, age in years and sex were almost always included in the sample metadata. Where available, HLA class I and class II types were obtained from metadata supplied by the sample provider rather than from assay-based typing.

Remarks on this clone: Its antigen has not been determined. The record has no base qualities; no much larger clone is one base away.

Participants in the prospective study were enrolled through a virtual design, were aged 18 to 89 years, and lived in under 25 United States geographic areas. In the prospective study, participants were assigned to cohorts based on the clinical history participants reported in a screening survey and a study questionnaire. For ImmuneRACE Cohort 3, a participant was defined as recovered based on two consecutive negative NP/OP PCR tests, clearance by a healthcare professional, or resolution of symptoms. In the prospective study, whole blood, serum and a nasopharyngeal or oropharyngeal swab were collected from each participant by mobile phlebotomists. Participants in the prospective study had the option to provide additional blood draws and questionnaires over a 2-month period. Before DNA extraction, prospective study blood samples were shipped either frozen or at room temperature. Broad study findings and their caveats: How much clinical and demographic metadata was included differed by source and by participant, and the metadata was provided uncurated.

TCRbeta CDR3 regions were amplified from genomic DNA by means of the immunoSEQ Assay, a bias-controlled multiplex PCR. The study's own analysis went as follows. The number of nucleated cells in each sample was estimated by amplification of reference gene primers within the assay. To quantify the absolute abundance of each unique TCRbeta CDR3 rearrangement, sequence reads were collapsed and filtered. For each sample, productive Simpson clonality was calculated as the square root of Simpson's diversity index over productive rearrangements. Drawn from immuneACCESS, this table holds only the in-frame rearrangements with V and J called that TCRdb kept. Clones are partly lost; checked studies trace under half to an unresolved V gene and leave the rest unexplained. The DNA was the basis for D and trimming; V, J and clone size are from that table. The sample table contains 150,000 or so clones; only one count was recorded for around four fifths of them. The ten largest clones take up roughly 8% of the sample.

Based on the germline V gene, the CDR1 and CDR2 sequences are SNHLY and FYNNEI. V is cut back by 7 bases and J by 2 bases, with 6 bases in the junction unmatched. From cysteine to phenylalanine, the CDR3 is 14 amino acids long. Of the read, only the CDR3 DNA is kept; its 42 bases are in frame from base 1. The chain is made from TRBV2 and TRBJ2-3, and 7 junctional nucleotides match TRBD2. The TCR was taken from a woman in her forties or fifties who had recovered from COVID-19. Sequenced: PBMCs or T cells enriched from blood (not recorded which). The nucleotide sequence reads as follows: TGTGCCAGCAAGATCGGGACTAACACAGATACGCAGTATTTT. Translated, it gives CASKIGTNTDTQYF.